This note documents a single T cell receptor beta chain sequence. The data stem from a study of blood T cell repertoires in COVID-19. Background on the study: The study drew acute and convalescent COVID-19 samples from the United States, Italy and Spain. Sources were T cells, B-cell-depleted T cells, or PBMCs; the material itself was cDNA or gDNA.

CDR1 SGHTA and CDR2 FQGNSA come from the germline V gene. This CDR3 has 13 residues. Trimming removed 5 bases from V and 5 bases from J, with 10 bases in between. In the source study's methods: From reference gene primer amplification, estimates of nucleated cell counts were derived. This table comes from immunoSEQ multiplex PCR, and its TCRdb copy is limited to in-frame clones, with some not included. V, J and clone size were drawn from that table, and D and trimming were deduced from the DNA. The sample shows around 50,000 clones, 85% of them seen only once. This sequence joins TRBV7-2 and TRBJ1-5, with D perhaps matching TRBD1 (5 bases). This TCR derives from a man in his forties or fifties with active COVID-19. Source material: peripheral blood. This CDR3 is CASSADSYQPQHF. The DNA of the CDR3 is TGTGCCAGCAGCGCCGACAGCTATCAGCCCCAGCATTTT.